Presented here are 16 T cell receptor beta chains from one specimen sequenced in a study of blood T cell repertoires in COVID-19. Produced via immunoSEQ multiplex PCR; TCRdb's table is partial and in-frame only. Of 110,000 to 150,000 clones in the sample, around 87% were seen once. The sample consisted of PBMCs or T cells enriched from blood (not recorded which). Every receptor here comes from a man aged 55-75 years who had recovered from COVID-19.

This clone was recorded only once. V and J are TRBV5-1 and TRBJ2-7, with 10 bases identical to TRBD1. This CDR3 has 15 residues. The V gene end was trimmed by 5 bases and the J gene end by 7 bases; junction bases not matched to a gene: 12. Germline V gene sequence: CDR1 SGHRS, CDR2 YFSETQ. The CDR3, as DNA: TGCGCCAGCAGGACCACCGGGACAGGGGCTAAAGAGCAGTACTTC. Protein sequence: CASRTTGTGAKEQYF.

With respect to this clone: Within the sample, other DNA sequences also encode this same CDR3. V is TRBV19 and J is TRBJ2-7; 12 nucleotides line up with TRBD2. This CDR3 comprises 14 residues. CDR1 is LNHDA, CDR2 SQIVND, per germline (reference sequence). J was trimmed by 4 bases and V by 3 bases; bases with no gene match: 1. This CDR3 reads CASSILAGGYEQYF. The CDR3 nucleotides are TGTGCCAGTAGTATTCTAGCGGGAGGGTACGAGCAGTACTTC.

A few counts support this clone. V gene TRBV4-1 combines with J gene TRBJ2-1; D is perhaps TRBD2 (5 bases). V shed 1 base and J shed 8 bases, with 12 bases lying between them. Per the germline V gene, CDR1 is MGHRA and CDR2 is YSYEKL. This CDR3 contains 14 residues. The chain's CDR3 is CASSQVLGVDEQFF. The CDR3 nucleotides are TGCGCCAGCAGCCAAGTCCTCGGGGTCGATGAGCAGTTCTTC.

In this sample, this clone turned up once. The CDR3 region is CASNQRGSYNEQFF. DNA for the CDR3: TGTGCCAGTAACCAGCGGGGTTCCTACAATGAGCAGTTCTTC. The chain joins TRBV19 to TRBJ2-1; 7 bases map to TRBD2. There are 14 residues in the CDR3. J lost 1 base, V lost 7 bases, and 4 bases had no gene match. Germline CDR1 is LNHDA and CDR2 is SQIVND (reference sequence).

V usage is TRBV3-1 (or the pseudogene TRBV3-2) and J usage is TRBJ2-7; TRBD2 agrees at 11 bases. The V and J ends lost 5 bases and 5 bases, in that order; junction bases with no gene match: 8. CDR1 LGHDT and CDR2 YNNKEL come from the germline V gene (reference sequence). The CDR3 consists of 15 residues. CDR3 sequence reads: CASSYSGGEGDEQYF. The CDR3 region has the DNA TGTGCCAGCAGCTATAGCGGGGGGGAAGGCGACGAGCAGTACTTC.

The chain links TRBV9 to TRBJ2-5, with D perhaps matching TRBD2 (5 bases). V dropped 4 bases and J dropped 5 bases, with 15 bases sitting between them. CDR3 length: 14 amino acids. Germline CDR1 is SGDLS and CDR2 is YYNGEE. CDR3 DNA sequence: TGTGCCAGCAGCCTCCGCGGTAGCGAGGAGACCCAGTACTTC. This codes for CASSLRGSEETQYF.

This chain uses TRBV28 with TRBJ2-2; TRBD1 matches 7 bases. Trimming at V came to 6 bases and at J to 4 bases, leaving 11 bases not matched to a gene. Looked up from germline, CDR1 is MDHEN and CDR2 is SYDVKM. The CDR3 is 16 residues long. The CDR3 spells CASSPLDRRSTGELFF. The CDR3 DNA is TGTGCCAGCAGCCCCCTGGACAGGCGGAGCACCGGGGAGCTGTTTTTT.

CDR3 nucleotide sequence: TGTGCCAGTAGTATCAGGCCGTACAATGAGCAGTTCTTC. Translating gives CASSIRPYNEQFF. The chain links TRBV19 to TRBJ2-1, with no clear D. The CDR3 totals 13 residues. Looked up from germline, CDR1 is LNHDA and CDR2 is SQIVND (reference sequence). Trimming pared 3 bases from V and 4 bases from J, leaving 7 bases between.

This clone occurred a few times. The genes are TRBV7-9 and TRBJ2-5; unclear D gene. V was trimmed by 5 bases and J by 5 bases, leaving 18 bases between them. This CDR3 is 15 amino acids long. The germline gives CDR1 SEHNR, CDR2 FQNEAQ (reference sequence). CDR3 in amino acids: CASSPMTSLGETQYF. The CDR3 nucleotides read TGTGCCAGCAGCCCGATGACTTCTCTCGGGGAGACCCAGTACTTC.

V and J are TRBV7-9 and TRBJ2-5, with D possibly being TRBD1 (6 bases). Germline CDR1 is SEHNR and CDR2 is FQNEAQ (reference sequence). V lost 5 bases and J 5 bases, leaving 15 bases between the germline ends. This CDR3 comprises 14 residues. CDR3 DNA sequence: TGTGCCAGCAGCCCCCAGGACAGTGGGGAGACCCAGTACTTC. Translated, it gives CASSPQDSGETQYF. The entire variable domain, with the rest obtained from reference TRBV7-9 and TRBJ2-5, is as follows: DTGVSQNPRHKITKRGQNVTFRCDPISEHNRLYWYRQTLGQGPEFLTYFQNEAQLEKSRLLSDRFSAERPKGSFSTLEIQRTEQGDSAMYLCASSPQDSGETQYFGPGTRLLVL.

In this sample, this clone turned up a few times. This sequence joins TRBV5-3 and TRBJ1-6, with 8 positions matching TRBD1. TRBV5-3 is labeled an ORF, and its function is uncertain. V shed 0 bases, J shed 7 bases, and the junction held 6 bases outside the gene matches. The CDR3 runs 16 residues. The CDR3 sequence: CARSLAEPGGNSPLHF. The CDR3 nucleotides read TGTGCCAGAAGCTTGGCCGAGCCAGGGGGCAATTCACCCCTCCACTTT.

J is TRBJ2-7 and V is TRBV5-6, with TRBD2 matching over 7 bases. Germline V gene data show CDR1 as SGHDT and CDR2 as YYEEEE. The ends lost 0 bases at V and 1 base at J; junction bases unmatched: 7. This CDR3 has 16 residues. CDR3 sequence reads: CASSLAGAGVSYEQYF. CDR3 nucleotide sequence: TGTGCCAGCAGCTTGGCCGGGGCGGGAGTATCCTACGAGCAGTACTTC.

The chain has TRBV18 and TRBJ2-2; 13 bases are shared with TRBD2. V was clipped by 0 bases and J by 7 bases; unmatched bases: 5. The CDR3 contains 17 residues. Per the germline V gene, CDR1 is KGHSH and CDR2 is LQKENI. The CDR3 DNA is TGTGCCAGCTCACCACCGGGACTAGCGGGAATCGGCGGGGAGCTGTTTTTT. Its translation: CASSPPGLAGIGGELFF. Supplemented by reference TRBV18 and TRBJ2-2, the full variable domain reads NAGVMQNPRHLVRRRGQEARLRCSPMKGHSHVYWYRQLPEEGLKFMVYLQKENIIDESGMPKERFSAEFPKEGPSILRIQQVVRGDSAAYFCASSPPGLAGIGGELFFGEGSRLTVL.

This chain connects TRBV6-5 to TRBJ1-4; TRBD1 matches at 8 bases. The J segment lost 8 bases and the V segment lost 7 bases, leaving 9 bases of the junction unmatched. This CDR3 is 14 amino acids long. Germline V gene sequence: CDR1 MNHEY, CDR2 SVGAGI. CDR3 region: CASNWQGASEKLFF. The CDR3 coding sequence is TGTGCCAGCAATTGGCAGGGGGCCAGCGAAAAACTGTTTTTT.

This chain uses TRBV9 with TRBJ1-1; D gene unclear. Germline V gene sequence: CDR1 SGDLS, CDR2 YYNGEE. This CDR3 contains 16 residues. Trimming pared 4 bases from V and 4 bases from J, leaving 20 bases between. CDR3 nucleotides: TGTGCCAGCAGCCCAACCGCCCGAACAGCCCCCACTGAAGCTTTCTTT. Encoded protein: CASSPTARTAPTEAFF.

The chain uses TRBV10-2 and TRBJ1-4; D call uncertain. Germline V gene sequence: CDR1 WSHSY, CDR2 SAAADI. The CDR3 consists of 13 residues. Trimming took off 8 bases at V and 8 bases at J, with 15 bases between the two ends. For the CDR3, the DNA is TGCGCCAGCCGGGATGGGTCGGGAGAAAAACTGTTTTTT. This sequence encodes CASRDGSGEKLFF.